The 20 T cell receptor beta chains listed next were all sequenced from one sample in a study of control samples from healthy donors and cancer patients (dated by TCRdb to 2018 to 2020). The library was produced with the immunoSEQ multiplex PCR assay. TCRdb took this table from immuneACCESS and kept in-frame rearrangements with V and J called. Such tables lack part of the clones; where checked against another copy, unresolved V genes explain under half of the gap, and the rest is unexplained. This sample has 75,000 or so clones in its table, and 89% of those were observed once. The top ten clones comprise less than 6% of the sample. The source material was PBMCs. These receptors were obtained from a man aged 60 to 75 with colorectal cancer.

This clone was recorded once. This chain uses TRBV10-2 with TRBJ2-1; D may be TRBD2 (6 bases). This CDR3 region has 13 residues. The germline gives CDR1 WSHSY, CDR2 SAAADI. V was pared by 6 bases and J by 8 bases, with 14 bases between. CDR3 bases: TGCGCCAGCAGGGTGGGGGGTGGCGATGAGCAGTTCTTC. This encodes CASRVGGGDEQFF.

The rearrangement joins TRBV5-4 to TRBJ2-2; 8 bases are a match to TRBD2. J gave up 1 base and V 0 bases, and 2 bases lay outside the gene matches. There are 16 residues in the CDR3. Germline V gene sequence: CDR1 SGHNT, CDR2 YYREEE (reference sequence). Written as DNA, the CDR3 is TGTGCCAGCAGCTTGGGCGGGGGGAGGAACACCGGGGAGCTGTTTTTT. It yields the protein CASSLGGGRNTGELFF.

CDR3 DNA: TGTGCCAGCAGTTCGGACGGAGAGACCCAGTACTTC. Translation gives CASSSDGETQYF. The chain carries TRBV6-6 and TRBJ2-5; D gene unclear. Deletions cut 4 bases from V and 4 bases from J, with 7 bases between. The CDR3 is 12 amino acids. Germline V gives CDR1 MNHNY, CDR2 SVGAGI (reference sequence).

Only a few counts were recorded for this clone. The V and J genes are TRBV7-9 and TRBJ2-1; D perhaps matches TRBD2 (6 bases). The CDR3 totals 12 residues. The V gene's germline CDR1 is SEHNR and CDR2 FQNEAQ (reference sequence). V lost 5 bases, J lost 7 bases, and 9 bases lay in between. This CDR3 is CASSPTSNEQFF. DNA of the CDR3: TGTGCCAGCAGCCCGACTAGTAATGAGCAGTTCTTC.

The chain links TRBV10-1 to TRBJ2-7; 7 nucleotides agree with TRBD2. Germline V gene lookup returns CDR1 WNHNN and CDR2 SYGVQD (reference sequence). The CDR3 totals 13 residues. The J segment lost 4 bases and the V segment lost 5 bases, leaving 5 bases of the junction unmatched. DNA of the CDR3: TGCGCCAGCAGTATGGGAGCGGGGTACGAGCAGTACTTC. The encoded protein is CASSMGAGYEQYF.

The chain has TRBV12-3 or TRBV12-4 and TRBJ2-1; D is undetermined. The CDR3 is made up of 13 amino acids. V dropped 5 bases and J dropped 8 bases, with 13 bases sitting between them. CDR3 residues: CASSLRGWHEQFF. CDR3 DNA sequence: TGTGCCAGCAGTCTCCGAGGCTGGCATGAGCAGTTCTTC.

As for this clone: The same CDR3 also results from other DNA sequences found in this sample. Here the CDR3 reads CASSTRGAGELFF. CDR3 coding DNA: TGTGCCAGCAGTACAAGGGGAGCCGGGGAGCTGTTTTTT. The chain joins TRBV27 to TRBJ2-2; perhaps D is TRBD1 or TRBD2 (5 bases each). V was clipped by 5 bases and J by 6 bases, with 10 bases between them. CDR3 length equals 13 residues. The V gene's germline CDR1 is MNHEY and CDR2 SMNVEV (reference sequence).

CDR3 sequence reads: CASSSGEGWMNYEQYF. DNA of the CDR3: TGTGCCAGCAGCTCCGGGGAGGGCTGGATGAACTACGAGCAGTACTTC. The chain couples TRBV11-3 to TRBJ2-7, with 7 bases aligning to TRBD2. The V gene's germline CDR1 is SGHNT and CDR2 YENEEA. V lost 4 bases, J lost 3 bases, and 12 bases stayed unmatched. The CDR3 length is 16 residues.

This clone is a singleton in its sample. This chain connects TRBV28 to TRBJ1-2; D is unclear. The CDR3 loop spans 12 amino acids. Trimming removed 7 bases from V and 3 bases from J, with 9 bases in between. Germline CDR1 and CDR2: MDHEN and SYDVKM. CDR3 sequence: CASTESHYGYTF. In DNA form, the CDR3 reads TGTGCCAGCACGGAGTCCCACTATGGCTACACCTTC.

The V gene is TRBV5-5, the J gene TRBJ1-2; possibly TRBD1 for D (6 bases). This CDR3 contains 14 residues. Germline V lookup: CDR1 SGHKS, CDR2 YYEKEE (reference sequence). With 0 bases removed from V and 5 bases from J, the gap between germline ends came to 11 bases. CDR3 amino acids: CASSLAGAEYGYTF. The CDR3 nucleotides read TGTGCCAGCAGCTTGGCAGGGGCGGAATATGGCTACACCTTC.

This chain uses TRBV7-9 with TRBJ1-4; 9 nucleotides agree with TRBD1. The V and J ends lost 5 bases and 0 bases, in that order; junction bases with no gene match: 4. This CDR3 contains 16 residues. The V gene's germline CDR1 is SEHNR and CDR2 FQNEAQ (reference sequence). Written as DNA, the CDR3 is TGTGCCAGCAGCCCGACAGGGGGTGCAACTAATGAAAAACTGTTTTTT. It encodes CASSPTGGATNEKLFF.

The DNA of the CDR3 is TGTGCCAGCAGCGAACGGACAGGGCCTCAGTACTTC. Residues: CASSERTGPQYF. This chain connects TRBV3-1 (or the pseudogene TRBV3-2) to TRBJ2-7; TRBD1 matches 8 bases. The CDR3 has 12 amino acids. With 5 bases clipped from V and 10 bases from J, the junction kept 7 bases outside the gene matches. The germline gives CDR1 LGHDT, CDR2 YNNKEL (reference sequence).

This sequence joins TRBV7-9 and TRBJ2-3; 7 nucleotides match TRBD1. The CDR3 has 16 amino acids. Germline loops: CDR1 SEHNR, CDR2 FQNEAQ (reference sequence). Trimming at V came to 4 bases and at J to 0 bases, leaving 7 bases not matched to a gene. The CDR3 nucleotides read TGTGCCAGCAGCTCGGCCGGGACAGCGAGCACAGATACGCAGTATTTT. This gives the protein CASSSAGTASTDTQYF.

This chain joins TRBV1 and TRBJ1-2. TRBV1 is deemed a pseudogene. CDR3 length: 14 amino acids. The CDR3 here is CTSNPPPGIHGYTF. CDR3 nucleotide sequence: TGCACCAGCAACCCGCCGCCGGGGATTCATGGCTACACCTTC.

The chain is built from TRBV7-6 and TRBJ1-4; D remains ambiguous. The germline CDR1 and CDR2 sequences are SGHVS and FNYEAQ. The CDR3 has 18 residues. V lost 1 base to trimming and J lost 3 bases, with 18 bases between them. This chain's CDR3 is CASSLGIGRSYPNEKLFF. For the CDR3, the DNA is TGTGCCAGCAGCTTAGGAATTGGCAGGTCTTACCCTAATGAAAAACTGTTTTTT. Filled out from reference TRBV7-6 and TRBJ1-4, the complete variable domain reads GAGVSQSPRYKVTKRGQDVALRCDPISGHVSLYWYRQALGQGPEFLTYFNYEAQQDKSGLPNDRFSAERPEGSISTLTIQRTEQRDSAMYRCASSLGIGRSYPNEKLFFGSGTQLSVL.

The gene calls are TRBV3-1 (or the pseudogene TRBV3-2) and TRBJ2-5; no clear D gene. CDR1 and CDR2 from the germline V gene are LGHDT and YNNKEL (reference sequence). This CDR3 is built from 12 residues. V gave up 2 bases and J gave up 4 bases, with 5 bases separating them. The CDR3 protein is CASSQFRETQYF. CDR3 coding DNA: TGTGCCAGCAGCCAATTTCGAGAGACCCAGTACTTC.

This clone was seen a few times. The CDR3 DNA reads as TGTGCCAGCACCCTCTACACTGAAGCTTTCTTT. It translates to CASTLYTEAFF. This chain uses TRBV11-2 with TRBJ1-1; D call uncertain. V was pared by 7 bases and J by 3 bases, with 6 bases between. This CDR3 has 11 amino acids. The germline gives CDR1 SGHAT, CDR2 FQNNGV.

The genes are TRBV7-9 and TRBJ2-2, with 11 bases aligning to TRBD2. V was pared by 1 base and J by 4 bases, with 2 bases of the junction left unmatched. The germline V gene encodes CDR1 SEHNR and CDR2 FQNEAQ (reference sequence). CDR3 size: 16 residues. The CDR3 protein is CASSLGLAGFTGELFF. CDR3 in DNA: TGTGCCAGCAGCTTAGGACTAGCGGGGTTCACCGGGGAGCTGTTTTTT.

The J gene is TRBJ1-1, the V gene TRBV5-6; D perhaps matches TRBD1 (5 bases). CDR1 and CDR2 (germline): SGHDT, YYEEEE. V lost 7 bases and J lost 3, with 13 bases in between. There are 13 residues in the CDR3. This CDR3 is CASSTTRDTEAFF. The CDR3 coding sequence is TGTGCCAGCTCTACGACCAGGGACACTGAAGCTTTCTTT.

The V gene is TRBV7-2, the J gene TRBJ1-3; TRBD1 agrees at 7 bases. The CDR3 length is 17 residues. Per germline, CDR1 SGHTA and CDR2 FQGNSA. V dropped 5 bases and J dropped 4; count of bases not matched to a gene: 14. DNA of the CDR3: TGTGCCAGCAGCACCGGATACTTGACAGGGAAAGGAAACACCATATATTTT. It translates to CASSTGYLTGKGNTIYF.